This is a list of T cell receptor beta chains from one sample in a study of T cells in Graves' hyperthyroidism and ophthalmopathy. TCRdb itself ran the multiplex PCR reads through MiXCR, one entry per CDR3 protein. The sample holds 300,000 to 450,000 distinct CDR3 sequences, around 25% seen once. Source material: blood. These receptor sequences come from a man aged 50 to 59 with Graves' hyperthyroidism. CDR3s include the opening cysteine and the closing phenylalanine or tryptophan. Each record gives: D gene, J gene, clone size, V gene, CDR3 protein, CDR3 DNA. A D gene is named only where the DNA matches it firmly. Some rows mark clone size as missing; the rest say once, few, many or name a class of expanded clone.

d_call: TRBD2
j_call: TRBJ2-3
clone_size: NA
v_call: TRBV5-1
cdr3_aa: CASSLVVASGSRADAQYF
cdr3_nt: TGCGCCAGCAGCTTGGTCGTGGCTAGCGGGAGTAGGGCAGATGCGCAGTATTTT

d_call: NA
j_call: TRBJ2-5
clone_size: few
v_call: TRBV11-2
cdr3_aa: CASSPFPDPKGETQYF
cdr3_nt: TGTGCCAGCAGCCCCTTTCCGGACCCTAAAGGGGAGACCCAGTACTTC

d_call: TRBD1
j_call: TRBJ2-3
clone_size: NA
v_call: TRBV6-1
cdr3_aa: CASSENSGQGKDTQYF
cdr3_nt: TGTGCCAGCAGTGAAAACTCGGGACAGGGTAAAGATACGCAGTATTTT

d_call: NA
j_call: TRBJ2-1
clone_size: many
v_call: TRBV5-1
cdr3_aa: CASRQGAADNEQFF
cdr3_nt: TGCGCCAGCAGGCAAGGGGCGGCAGACAATGAGCAGTTCTTC

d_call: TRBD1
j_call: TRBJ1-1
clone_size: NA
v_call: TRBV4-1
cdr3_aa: CASSEGDRGTEAFF
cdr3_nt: TGCGCCAGCAGCGAGGGAGACAGGGGGACTGAAGCTTTCTTT

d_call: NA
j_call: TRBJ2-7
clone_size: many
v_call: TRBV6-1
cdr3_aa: CASSFSWMSPEQYF
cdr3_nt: TGTGCCAGCAGTTTTAGCTGGATGAGTCCCGAGCAGTACTTC

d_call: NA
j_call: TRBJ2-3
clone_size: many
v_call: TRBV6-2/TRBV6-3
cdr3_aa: CASRAYGTDTQYF
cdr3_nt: TGTGCCAGCAGAGCCTATGGCACAGATACGCAGTATTTT

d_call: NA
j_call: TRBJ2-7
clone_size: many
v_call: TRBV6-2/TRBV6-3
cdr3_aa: CASSYDLVSGHEQYF
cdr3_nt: TGTGCCAGCAGTTACGATCTTGTATCCGGACACGAGCAGTACTTC

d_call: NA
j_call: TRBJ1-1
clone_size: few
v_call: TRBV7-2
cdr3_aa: CASSPWEKGNTEAFF
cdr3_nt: TGTGCCAGCAGCCCCTGGGAGAAGGGGAACACTGAAGCTTTCTTT

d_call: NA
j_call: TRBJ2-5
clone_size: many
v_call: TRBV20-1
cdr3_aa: CSARTSGETQYF
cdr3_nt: TGCAGTGCTAGGACTAGTGGGGAGACCCAGTACTTC

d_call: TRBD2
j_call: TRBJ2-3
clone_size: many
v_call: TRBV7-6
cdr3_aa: CASSPGLAATDTQYF
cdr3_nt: TGTGCCAGCAGCCCGGGACTAGCGGCCACAGATACGCAGTATTTT

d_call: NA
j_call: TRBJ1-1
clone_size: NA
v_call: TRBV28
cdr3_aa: CASSPSGRANTEAFF
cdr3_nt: TGTGCCAGCAGCCCGTCGGGGAGGGCGAACACTGAAGCTTTCTTT

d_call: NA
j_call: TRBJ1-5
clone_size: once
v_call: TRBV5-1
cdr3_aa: CASSLGGVNQPQHF
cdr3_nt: TGCGCCAGCAGCTTGGGTGGGGTGAATCAGCCCCAGCATTTT

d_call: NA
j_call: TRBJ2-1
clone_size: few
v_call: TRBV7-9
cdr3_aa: CASNLVEGDEQFF
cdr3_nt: TGTGCCAGCAACCTGGTAGAGGGAGATGAGCAGTTCTTC

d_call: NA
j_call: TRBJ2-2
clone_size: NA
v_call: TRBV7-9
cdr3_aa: CASSPLTVSGELFF
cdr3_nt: TGTGCCAGCAGCCCGTTAACGGTATCCGGGGAGCTGTTTTTT

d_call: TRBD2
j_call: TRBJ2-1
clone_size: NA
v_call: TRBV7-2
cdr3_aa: CASRRGRASGKYNEQFF
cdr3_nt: TGTGCCAGCAGACGAGGACGGGCTAGCGGGAAATACAATGAGCAGTTCTTC

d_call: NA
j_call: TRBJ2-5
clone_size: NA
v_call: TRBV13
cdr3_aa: CASSLGRQGSQETQYF
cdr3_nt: TGTGCCAGCAGCTTAGGCCGACAAGGGAGCCAAGAGACCCAGTACTTC

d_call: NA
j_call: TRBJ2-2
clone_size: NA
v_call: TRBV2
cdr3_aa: CALSETPNPGELFF
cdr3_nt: TGTGCCCTTTCTGAGACACCGAACCCCGGGGAGCTGTTTTTT

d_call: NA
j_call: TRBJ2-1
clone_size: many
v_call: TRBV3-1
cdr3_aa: CASSQGASPYNEQFF
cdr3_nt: TGTGCCAGCAGCCAAGGGGCTAGCCCTTACAATGAGCAGTTCTTC

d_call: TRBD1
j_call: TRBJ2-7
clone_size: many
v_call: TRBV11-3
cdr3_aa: CASSGTGQAYYEQYF
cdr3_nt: TGTGCCAGCAGCGGAACGGGACAGGCCTACTACGAGCAGTACTTC

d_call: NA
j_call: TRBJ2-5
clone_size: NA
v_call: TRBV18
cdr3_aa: CASSPVQERGGTRYF
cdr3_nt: TGTGCCAGCTCACCAGTGCAAGAGAGGGGCGGGACCCGGTACTTC

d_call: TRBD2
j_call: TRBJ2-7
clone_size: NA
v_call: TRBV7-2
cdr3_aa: CASSFEAGGAYEQYF
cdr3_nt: TGTGCCAGCAGCTTCGAAGCGGGAGGGGCCTACGAGCAGTACTTC

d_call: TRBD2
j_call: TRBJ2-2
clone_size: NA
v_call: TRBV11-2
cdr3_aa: CASTPAGGTGELFF
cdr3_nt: TGTGCCAGCACGCCGGCGGGAGGGACCGGGGAGCTGTTTTTT

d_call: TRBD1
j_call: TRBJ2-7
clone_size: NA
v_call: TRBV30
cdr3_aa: CAWSVRDRGSPYEQYF
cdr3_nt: TGTGCCTGGAGTGTACGAGACAGGGGGTCCCCCTACGAGCAGTACTTC

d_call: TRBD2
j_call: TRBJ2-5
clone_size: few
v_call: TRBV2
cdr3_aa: CASSEIATSGVQETQYF
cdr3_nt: TGTGCCAGCAGTGAAATTGCAACTAGCGGAGTCCAAGAGACCCAGTACTTC

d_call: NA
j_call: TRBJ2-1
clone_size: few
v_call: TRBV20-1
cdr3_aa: CSARAGPLNEQFF
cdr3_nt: TGCAGTGCTAGAGCGGGACCACTCAATGAGCAGTTCTTC

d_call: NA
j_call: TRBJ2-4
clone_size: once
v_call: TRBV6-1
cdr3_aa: CASSKPAGAKNIQYF
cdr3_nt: TGTGCCAGCAGTAAACCTGCGGGAGCCAAAAACATTCAGTACTTC

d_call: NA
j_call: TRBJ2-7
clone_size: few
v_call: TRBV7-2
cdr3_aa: CASSPPGTTGQYF
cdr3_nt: TGTGCCAGCAGCCCCCCGGGAACCACAGGGCAGTACTTC

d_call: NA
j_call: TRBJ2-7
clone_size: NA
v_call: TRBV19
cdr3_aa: CASSIERGDEQYF
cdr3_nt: TGTGCCAGTAGTATCGAGAGGGGAGACGAGCAGTACTTC

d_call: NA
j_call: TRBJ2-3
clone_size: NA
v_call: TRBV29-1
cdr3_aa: CSVNRDFSTDTQYF
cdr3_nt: TGCAGCGTAAACAGGGATTTTAGCACAGATACGCAGTATTTT

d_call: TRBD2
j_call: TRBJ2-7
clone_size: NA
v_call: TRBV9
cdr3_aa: CASSDGLAEEQYF
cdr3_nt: TGTGCCAGCAGCGACGGACTAGCGGAAGAGCAGTACTTC

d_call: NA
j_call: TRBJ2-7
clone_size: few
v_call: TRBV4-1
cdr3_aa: CASSQEGRDSYEQYF
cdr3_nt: TGCGCCAGCAGCCAAGAGGGTCGGGATTCCTACGAGCAGTACTTC

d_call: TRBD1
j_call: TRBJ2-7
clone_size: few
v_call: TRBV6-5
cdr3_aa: CASSLGQGANAEQYF
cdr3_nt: TGTGCCAGCAGTTTGGGACAGGGGGCGAATGCCGAGCAGTACTTC

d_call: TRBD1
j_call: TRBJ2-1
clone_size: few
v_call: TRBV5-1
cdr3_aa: CASSLTGEFRNPYEQFF
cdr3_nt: TGCGCCAGCAGCTTGACAGGGGAGTTTCGAAACCCCTATGAGCAGTTCTTC

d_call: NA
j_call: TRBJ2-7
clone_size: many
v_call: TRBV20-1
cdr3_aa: CSASAESSYEQYF
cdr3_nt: TGCAGTGCTTCTGCGGAGAGCTCCTACGAGCAGTACTTC

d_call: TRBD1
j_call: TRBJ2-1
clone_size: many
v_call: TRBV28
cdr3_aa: CASRTGVGNEQFF
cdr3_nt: TGTGCCAGCAGGACAGGGGTGGGCAATGAGCAGTTCTTC

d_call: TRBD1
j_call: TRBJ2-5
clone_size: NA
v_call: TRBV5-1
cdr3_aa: CASSGDRASLETQYF
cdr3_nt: TGCGCCAGCAGCGGGGACAGGGCGAGTTTGGAGACCCAGTACTTC

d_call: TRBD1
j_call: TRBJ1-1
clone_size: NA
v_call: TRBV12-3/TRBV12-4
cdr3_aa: CASILDRANTEAFF
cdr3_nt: TGTGCCAGCATCCTCGACAGGGCGAACACTGAAGCTTTCTTT

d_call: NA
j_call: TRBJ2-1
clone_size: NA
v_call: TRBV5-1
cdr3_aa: CASSLGRHEQFF
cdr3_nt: TGCGCCAGCAGCCTCGGAAGGCATGAGCAGTTCTTC

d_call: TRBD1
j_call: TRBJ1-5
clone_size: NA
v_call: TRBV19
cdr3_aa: CASTNLQGTDQPQHF
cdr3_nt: TGTGCCAGTACCAACTTACAGGGGACGGATCAGCCCCAGCATTTT

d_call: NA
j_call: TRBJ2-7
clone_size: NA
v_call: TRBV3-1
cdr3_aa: CASSRGLYRGQYF
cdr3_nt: TGTGCCAGCAGTCGAGGACTATACCGGGGGCAGTACTTC

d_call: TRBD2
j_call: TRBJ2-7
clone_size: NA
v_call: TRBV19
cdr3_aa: CASPGLAGVHEQYF
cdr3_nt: TGTGCCAGCCCGGGACTAGCGGGAGTCCACGAGCAGTACTTC

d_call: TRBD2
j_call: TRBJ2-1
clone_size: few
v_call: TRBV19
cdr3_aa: CASSIGGSNNEQFF
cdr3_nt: TGTGCCAGTAGTATAGGCGGGAGTAACAATGAGCAGTTCTTC

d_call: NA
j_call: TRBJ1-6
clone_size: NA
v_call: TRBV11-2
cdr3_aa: CASSLASGYRNSPLHF
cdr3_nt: TGTGCCAGCAGCTTAGCTTCGGGATATAGGAATTCACCCCTCCACTTT

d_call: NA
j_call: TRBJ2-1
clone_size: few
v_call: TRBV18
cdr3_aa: CASSPAVLNEQFF
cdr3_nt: TGTGCCAGCTCACCAGCGGTTTTAAATGAGCAGTTCTTC

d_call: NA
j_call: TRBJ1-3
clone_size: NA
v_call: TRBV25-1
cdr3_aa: CASSSEFHSGNTIYF
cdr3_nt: TGTGCCAGCAGCTCAGAATTCCACTCTGGAAACACCATATATTTT

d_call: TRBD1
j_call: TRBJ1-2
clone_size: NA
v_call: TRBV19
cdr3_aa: CASSSWDRGRDYGYTF
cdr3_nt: TGTGCCAGTAGTAGTTGGGACAGGGGTAGGGACTATGGCTACACCTTC

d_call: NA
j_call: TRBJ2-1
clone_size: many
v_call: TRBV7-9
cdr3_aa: CASSPSGQTYNEQFF
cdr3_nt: TGTGCCAGCAGCCCTTCCGGACAGACCTACAATGAGCAGTTCTTC

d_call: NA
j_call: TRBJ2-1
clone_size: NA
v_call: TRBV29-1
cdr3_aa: CSAQPDNEQFF
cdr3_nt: TGCAGCGCTCAGCCCGACAATGAGCAGTTCTTC

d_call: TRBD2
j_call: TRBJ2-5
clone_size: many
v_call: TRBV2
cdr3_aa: CASRGLAGEVRQETQYF
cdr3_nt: TGTGCCAGCAGAGGACTAGCGGGAGAAGTCCGCCAAGAGACCCAGTACTTC

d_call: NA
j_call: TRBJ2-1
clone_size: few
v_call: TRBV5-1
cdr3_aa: CASSFWEDEQFF
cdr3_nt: TGCGCCAGCAGCTTTTGGGAGGATGAGCAGTTCTTC

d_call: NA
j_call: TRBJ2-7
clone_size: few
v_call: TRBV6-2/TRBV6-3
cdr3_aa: CASSYGASRPSYEQYF
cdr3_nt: TGTGCCAGCAGTTACGGGGCCAGTAGACCCTCCTACGAGCAGTACTTC

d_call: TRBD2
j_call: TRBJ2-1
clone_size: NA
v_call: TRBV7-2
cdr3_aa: CASSLTLGLAGSYNEQFF
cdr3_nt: TGTGCCAGCAGCTTGACATTGGGACTAGCGGGCTCCTACAATGAGCAGTTCTTC

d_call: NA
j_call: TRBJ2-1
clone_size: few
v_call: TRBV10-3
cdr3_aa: CAISESLVHNEQFF
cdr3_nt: TGTGCCATCAGTGAGTCGTTGGTTCATAATGAGCAGTTCTTC

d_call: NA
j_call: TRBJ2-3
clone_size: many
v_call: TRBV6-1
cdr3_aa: CASGGTDATNTQYF
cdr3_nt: TGTGCCAGCGGAGGGACAGATGCCACGAATACGCAGTATTTT

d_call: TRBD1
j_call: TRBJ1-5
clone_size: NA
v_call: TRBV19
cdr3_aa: CASSWTGYSNQPQHF
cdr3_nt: TGTGCCAGTAGTTGGACAGGTTATAGCAATCAGCCCCAGCATTTT

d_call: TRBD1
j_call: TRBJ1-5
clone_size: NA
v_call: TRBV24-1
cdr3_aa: CATSDLDRGHQPQHF
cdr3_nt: TGTGCCACCAGTGATCTTGACAGGGGTCATCAGCCCCAGCATTTT

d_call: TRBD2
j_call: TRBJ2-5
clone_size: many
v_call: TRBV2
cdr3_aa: CASSPGTSQETQYF
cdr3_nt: TGTGCCAGCAGCCCCGGGACTAGCCAAGAGACCCAGTACTTC